These 13 T cell receptor beta chains were all obtained from the same sample, sequenced in a study of blood T cells in healthy people across ages. A J-beta primer mix and a sample-barcoded 5' primer were used in a second PCR of about 7 to 12 cycles. TCRdb re-analysed the 5' RACE reads in MiXCR, keeping a single row per CDR3 protein. The repertoire includes hundreds of thousands of distinct CDR3 sequences, roughly 47% of them detected once, and 20% to 25% sits in the top ten. Sequenced material: blood. These receptors originate from a woman aged 55-75 years in good health.

The V call is TRBV2, the J call TRBJ2-3; 9 nucleotides agree with TRBD1. The trim removed 3 bases at V and 2 bases at J, leaving 3 bases unmatched. Germline-derived CDR1 and CDR2 are SNHLY and FYNNEI. The CDR3 length is 15 residues. DNA for the CDR3: TGTGCCAGCAGTGAGGGACAGGGCTTCACAGATACGCAGTATTTT. It codes for CASSEGQGFTDTQYF.

This clonotype came up once. A much larger clone lies a single base off, so this may be a read error. This chain uses TRBV28 with TRBJ2-3; possible D gene TRBD1, 6 bases. Germline loops: CDR1 MDHEN, CDR2 SYDVKM. The length of the CDR3 is 13 residues. Trimming stripped 6 bases from V and 6 bases from J, with 13 bases between. Written as DNA, the CDR3 is TGTGCCAGCAGGTTAGGGGGTGAGGATACGCAGTATTTT. Its protein product is CASRLGGEDTQYF. The whole variable domain, remainder taken from reference TRBV28 and TRBJ2-3, is DVKVTQSSRYLVKRTGEKVFLECVQDMDHENMFWYRQDPGLGLRLIYFSYDVKMKEKGDIPEGYSVSREKKERFSLILESASTNQTSMYLCASRLGGEDTQYFGPGTRLTVL.

The J gene is TRBJ1-1, the V gene TRBV12-3 or TRBV12-4, with 8 bases fitting TRBD1. The J segment lost 1 base and the V segment lost 10 bases, leaving 14 bases of the junction unmatched. The CDR3 has 16 amino acids. The CDR3 nucleotides are TGTGCCACTAACGGTGGATTGGGGACAGGGAACACTGAAGCTTTCTTT. This gives the protein CATNGGLGTGNTEAFF.

This clonotype was counted between two and nine times. This chain uses TRBV29-1 with TRBJ2-1, with 10 bases matching TRBD2. CDR3 length equals 15 residues. The V gene end was trimmed by 7 bases and the J gene end by 4 bases; junction bases not matched to a gene: 10. Germline V lookup: CDR1 SQVTM, CDR2 ANQGSEA. The CDR3 DNA sequence: TGCAGCGCCACCTATAGCGGGAGGTCGTACAATGAGCAGTTCTTC. Amino acid sequence: CSATYSGRSYNEQFF.

This clonotype was seen only once. V gene TRBV20-1 combines with J gene TRBJ2-6; D tentatively fits TRBD1 or TRBD2 (6 bases each). The CDR3 is made up of 20 amino acids. Trimming took 3 bases from V and 8 from J, leaving 32 bases between them. Germline V gene sequence: CDR1 DFQATT, CDR2 SNEGSKA (reference sequence). The CDR3 sequence is CSARIKTPSTGTPGTNVLTF. The CDR3 nucleotides read TGCAGTGCTAGGATTAAGACTCCATCAACAGGGACTCCGGGGACCAACGTCCTGACTTTC.

The chain joins TRBV2 to TRBJ1-4; D possibly corresponds to TRBD1 (5 bases). Germline values: CDR1 SNHLY, CDR2 FYNNEI. V lost 7 bases, J lost 8 bases, and 17 bases lay in between. The CDR3 is 14 residues long. CDR3 region: CASKGSGSWEKLFF. The CDR3 bases are TGTGCCAGCAAAGGGTCAGGGTCCTGGGAAAAACTGTTTTTT.

Of note for this clonotype: One junction end disagrees with the germline gene, perhaps due to a read error. The chain links TRBV12-3 or TRBV12-4 to TRBJ2-7; D may be TRBD1 (6 bases). The CDR3 contains 11 residues. The CDR3 loop reads CASRLGGEQYF. CDR3 in DNA: TGTGCCAGCAGGTTAGGGGGTGAGCAGTACTTC.

CDR3 coding DNA: TGTGCCAGCAACGAACAGGGGCTACCCTCCTACGAGCAGTACTTC. Its protein is CASNEQGLPSYEQYF. The chain recombines TRBV6-5 with TRBJ2-7, with TRBD1 identical over 7 bases. The V gene end was trimmed by 7 bases and the J gene end by 0 bases; junction bases not matched to a gene: 9. Germline-derived CDR1 and CDR2 are MNHEY and SVGAGI. The CDR3 loop spans 15 amino acids.

The rearrangement joins TRBV7-2 to TRBJ2-7; D is possibly TRBD1 (6 bases). The V end was cut by 2 bases, the J end by 2 bases, with 10 bases between. Per the germline V gene, CDR1 is SGHTA and CDR2 is FQGNSA. The CDR3 is 14 residues long. Here the CDR3 reads CASSLTGDTYEQYF. CDR3 sequence (DNA): TGTGCCAGCAGCTTAACTGGGGACACCTACGAGCAGTACTTC.

This clonotype has only a few counts. The gene calls are TRBV12-3 or TRBV12-4 and TRBJ2-6; D ambiguous. V was shortened by 3 bases and J by 3 bases, with 6 bases between the two germline ends. This CDR3 comprises 14 residues. Here the CDR3 DNA reads TGTGCCAGCAGTTTCAGTAATGGGGCCAACGTCCTGACTTTC. It translates to CASSFSNGANVLTF.

V and J are TRBV29-1 and TRBJ1-5; TRBD1 aligns across 8 bases. Germline CDR1 reads SQVTM; CDR2 reads ANQGSEA. The V segment lost 8 bases and the J segment 7 bases; nucleotides outside the gene matches: 10. The CDR3 runs 13 residues. In nucleotides, the CDR3 is TGCAGCATATTGACAGGGGTGGGCCAGCCCCAGCATTTT. Amino acids: CSILTGVGQPQHF.

This clonotype was seen a few times. V and J are TRBV20-1 and TRBJ2-3; 10 nucleotides align to TRBD2. Germline lookup yields CDR1 DFQATT and CDR2 SNEGSKA (reference sequence). V lost 1 base, J lost 2 bases, and 9 bases stayed unmatched. The CDR3 covers 17 residues. CDR3 region: CSARGIAGGLYTDTQYF. CDR3 coding DNA: TGCAGTGCTAGAGGGATAGCGGGAGGCCTTTACACAGATACGCAGTATTTT.

In its sample, this clonotype was seen a few times. The V call is TRBV6-2 or TRBV6-3, the J call TRBJ2-3, with 8 bases aligning to TRBD1. V gave up 0 bases and J gave up 2 bases; unmatched junction bases: 7. The CDR3 covers 17 residues. In germline, CDR1 is MNHEY, CDR2 SVGEGT. CDR3 DNA: TGTGCCAGCAGTTACTCGCTCGGACAGGGTGACACAGATACGCAGTATTTT. It codes for CASSYSLGQGDTDTQYF.